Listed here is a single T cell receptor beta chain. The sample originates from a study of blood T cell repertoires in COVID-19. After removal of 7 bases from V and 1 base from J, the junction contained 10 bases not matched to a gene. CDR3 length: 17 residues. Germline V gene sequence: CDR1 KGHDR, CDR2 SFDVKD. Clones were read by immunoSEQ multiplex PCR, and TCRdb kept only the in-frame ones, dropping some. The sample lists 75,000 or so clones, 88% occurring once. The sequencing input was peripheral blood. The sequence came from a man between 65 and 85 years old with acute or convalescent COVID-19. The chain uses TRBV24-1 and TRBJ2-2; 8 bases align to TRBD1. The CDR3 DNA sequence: TGTGCCACCAGGGAAAACTACGGACAGGGGAACACCGGGGAGCTGTTTTTT. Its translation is CATRENYGQGNTGELFF.